This T cell receptor beta chain is from a study of cytomegalovirus exposure and HLA in healthy donors. CDR3 size: 12 residues. Trimming removed 6 bases from V and 6 bases from J, with 12 bases in between. Germline CDR1 is LNHDA and CDR2 is SQIVND (reference sequence). Primers for the PCR totalled 60 Vbeta and 13 Jbeta. Clones were read by immunoSEQ multiplex PCR, and TCRdb kept only the in-frame ones, dropping some. This sample's table has some 30,000 clones. The rearrangement links TRBV19 to TRBJ2-7, with D perhaps TRBD1 (5 bases). Material: PBMCs. The TCR was taken from a woman between 40 and 55 years old in good health and CMV-seropositive. The DNA for the CDR3 is TGTGCCAGTAGCGCAGGGTGGGGCGAGCAGTACTTC. This translates into CASSAGWGEQYF.